Listed below are T cell receptor beta chains from one sample, sequenced in a study of cytomegalovirus exposure and HLA in healthy donors. Clones were read by immunoSEQ multiplex PCR, and TCRdb kept only the in-frame ones, dropping some. The sample contains some 120,000 clones, 70% to 80% of which appear only once. The specimen sequenced was PBMCs. The receptors originated from a man younger than 45 in good health and CMV-seropositive. Both conserved end residues are part of each CDR3. D genes are given only for firm matches. Clone size is not always given. Where it is, it says once, few, many or a class for expanded clones.

clone size,V gene,J gene,D gene,CDR3 DNA,CDR3 protein
few,TRBV28,TRBJ2-2,-,TGTGCCAGCAGGGTGACTGGGGAGAGCGGGGAGCTGTTTTTT,CASRVTGESGELFF
few,TRBV4-3,TRBJ2-1,-,TGCGCCAGCAGCCAAGACCTTTCCTACAATGAGCAGTTCTTC,CASSQDLSYNEQFF
-,TRBV5-4,TRBJ1-4,TRBD1,TGTGCCAGCAGCTTGGTAGGGACAGCTAATGAAAAACTGTTTTTT,CASSLVGTANEKLFF
-,TRBV7-2,TRBJ1-1,-,TGTGCCAGCAGCTTAGGTACAGGCATGAACACTGAAGCTTTCTTT,CASSLGTGMNTEAFF
-,TRBV5-5,TRBJ2-7,TRBD1,TGTGCCAGCAGTATGCCTGGACAGGGCTACGAGCAGTACTTC,CASSMPGQGYEQYF
-,TRBV7-9,TRBJ2-3,-,TGTGCCAGCAGCTCCGTCCAGGGGTGGGCAGATACGCAGTATTTT,CASSSVQGWADTQYF
-,TRBV6-1,TRBJ2-1,-,TGTGCCAGCAGTGAAGCCGGTGGACAGAAGTTCTTC,CASSEAGGQKFF
-,TRBV5-1,TRBJ2-1,TRBD2,TGCGCCAGCAGGGAGGGACTAGCACCCGGGAATGAGCAGTTCTTC,CASREGLAPGNEQFF
once,TRBV5-4,TRBJ2-1,TRBD2,TGTGCCAGCAGCCCTGGGACTAGCATAGGTCCCGAGCAGTTCTTC,CASSPGTSIGPEQFF
-,TRBV2,TRBJ2-7,-,TGTGCCAGCAGTGAAGTGGACAGCTACGAGCAGTACTTC,CASSEVDSYEQYF
-,TRBV27,TRBJ2-1,-,TGTGCCAGCAGTTTGAGTAGAGGCAGGGTGGCAGGGTATTCCTACAATGAGCAGTTCTTC,CASSLSRGRVAGYSYNEQFF
-,TRBV2,TRBJ2-5,-,TGTGCCACCAAAACCCAGGCCCCAGAGACCCAGTACTTC,CATKTQAPETQYF
-,TRBV19,TRBJ2-7,TRBD2,TGTGCCAGTAGTATGAGAACTAGCGGGTTTGTCTACGAGCAGTACTTC,CASSMRTSGFVYEQYF
-,TRBV19,TRBJ2-2,TRBD2,TGTGCCAGTACTTGGACTAGCGGGAGTTTTACCGGGGAGCTGTTTTTT,CASTWTSGSFTGELFF
-,TRBV9,TRBJ2-7,TRBD2,TGTGCCAGCAGCGTAGGCAGCGGGAGTACCTACGAGCAGTACTTC,CASSVGSGSTYEQYF
-,TRBV4-3,TRBJ1-2,-,TGCGCCAGCAGCCACGGACAGAACTATGGCTACACCTTC,CASSHGQNYGYTF
-,TRBV7-8,TRBJ2-4,TRBD2,TGTGCCAGCAGCCTTCGACTAGCGGGATTAGCCAAAAACATTCAGTACTTC,CASSLRLAGLAKNIQYF
-,TRBV19,TRBJ1-1,-,TGTGCCAGTATGGCCGGGGTCGCTGAAGCTTTCTTT,CASMAGVAEAFF
once,TRBV2,TRBJ1-1,-,TGTGCCAGCAGTGGGGGCCGGTCGTACACTGAAGCTTTCTTT,CASSGGRSYTEAFF
-,TRBV27,TRBJ2-5,TRBD1,TGTGCCAGCAGTCCGTTCAAGGGGGCTCAGGAGACCCAGTACTTC,CASSPFKGAQETQYF
-,TRBV7-2,TRBJ2-7,TRBD1,TGTGCCAGCAGCTCAGGACAGGTCTACGAGCAGTACTTC,CASSSGQVYEQYF
once,TRBV5-1,TRBJ1-2,TRBD1,TGCGCCAGCAGCCCATGGGGACAGGATAGCAGTGGCTACACCTTC,CASSPWGQDSSGYTF
-,TRBV19,TRBJ1-2,-,TGTGCCAGTAGTCCGTACACGGGGAGCGGCTATGGCTACACCTTC,CASSPYTGSGYGYTF
-,TRBV4-2,TRBJ1-1,-,TGTGCCAGCAGCCAAGATTCGGGCACTGAAGCTTTCTTT,CASSQDSGTEAFF
-,TRBV5-4,TRBJ2-3,-,TGTGCCAGCAGCTTCCCCAACGACCCGAGGACAGATACGCAGTATTTT,CASSFPNDPRTDTQYF
few,TRBV9,TRBJ1-1,-,TGTGCCAGCAGCGTAGACGCGGGTACTGAAGCTTTCTTT,CASSVDAGTEAFF
few,TRBV4-3,TRBJ1-2,-,TGCGCCAGCAGCCAAGATCTAGGTTCTGGCTACACCTTC,CASSQDLGSGYTF
-,TRBV11-3,TRBJ1-1,-,TGTGCCAGCAGCTTTCAACACAATACTGAAGCTTTCTTT,CASSFQHNTEAFF
-,TRBV27,TRBJ2-7,-,TGTGCCAGCTCCTCGTTAGGGGGAACCGCCTACGAGCAGTACTTC,CASSSLGGTAYEQYF
-,TRBV30,TRBJ2-7,TRBD2,TGTGCCTGGAGTTACTCCGGGACTAGCGGATACGAGCAGTACTTC,CAWSYSGTSGYEQYF
-,TRBV13,TRBJ2-5,-,TGTGCCAGCAGCCGCGGGGATTTCGAGACCCAGTACTTC,CASSRGDFETQYF
-,TRBV9,TRBJ2-4,-,TGTGCCAGCAGCGTCGCGCCCAAAAACATTCAGTACTTC,CASSVAPKNIQYF
-,TRBV6-1,TRBJ2-7,TRBD2,TGTGCCAGCTGGGCTAGCGGGGGGTACGAGCAGTACTTC,CASWASGGYEQYF
-,TRBV7-8,TRBJ2-7,-,TGTGCCAGCAGCTCCCTCGGGACCTACGAGCAGTACTTC,CASSSLGTYEQYF
-,TRBV27,TRBJ1-5,-,TGTGCCAGCAGAGGACTGAATCAGCCCCAGCATTTT,CASRGLNQPQHF
-,TRBV2,TRBJ2-7,TRBD1,TGTGCCAGCAGTGAAAACAGGGGCCCCTACTACGAGCAGTACTTC,CASSENRGPYYEQYF
few,TRBV5-4,TRBJ1-2,-,TGTGCCAGCAGCTGGGAGGGGGACGGGGGATTTTGGGGCTACACCTTC,CASSWEGDGGFWGYTF
-,TRBV30,TRBJ2-3,-,TGTGCCTGGAGCCAACTTGGGGCTAGCACAGATACGCAGTATTTT,CAWSQLGASTDTQYF
-,TRBV9,TRBJ2-2,-,TGTGCCAGCAGCGTACAAAACACCGGGGAGCTGTTTTTT,CASSVQNTGELFF
-,TRBV28,TRBJ2-7,TRBD2,TGTGCCAGCAGTTTACTCACTAGCGGGGCCTACGAGCAGTACTTC,CASSLLTSGAYEQYF
-,TRBV19,TRBJ2-3,TRBD1,TGTGCCAGTAGTATTGGTACAGGGGGCTGGGATACGCAGTATTTT,CASSIGTGGWDTQYF
-,TRBV19,TRBJ2-1,TRBD2,TGTGCCAGTAGTAGCGGACTAGCGGGATTTAGGAGTGTTGAGCAGTTCTTC,CASSSGLAGFRSVEQFF
-,TRBV28,TRBJ1-5,TRBD1,TGTGCCAGCAACCAGGCAGGGGGAGGCAATCAGCCCCAGCATTTT,CASNQAGGGNQPQHF